This T cell receptor (beta chain) originates from a study of cytomegalovirus exposure and HLA in healthy donors. The wider study: A subsequent analysis reported that the 120 or so validation repertoires were produced on the same platform that had also been used for the 600 to 700 first-cohort repertoires. Study-wide results and caveats: Accounts indicate the classifier identified cytomegalovirus status with strong specificity and sensitivity. Many donors carried some public TCRs, although rarity characterized most TCR sequences.

V shed 4 bases and J 9 bases; nucleotides not matched to a gene: 9. The CDR3 length is 16 residues. Germline lookup yields CDR1 SGHRS and CDR2 YFSETQ. TCRdb's table, derived via immunoSEQ multiplex PCR, lists solely in-frame clones and lacks some. The table shows under 100,000 clones, with 84% occurring only once. As for this clone: Antigen specificity is unknown.

The specimen sequenced was PBMCs. The clonotype comes from a woman aged 18 to 35 in good health and CMV-seropositive. V gene TRBV5-1 combines with J gene TRBJ2-1; 14 nucleotides match TRBD2. CDR3 sequence reads: CASSPGTSGGWGEQFF. CDR3 coding DNA: TGCGCCAGCAGCCCGGGGACTAGCGGGGGTTGGGGTGAGCAGTTCTTC.